One T cell receptor beta chain is described in this entry. A NOSPECS grade of at least 4, a Clinical Activity Score of at least 3 and duration under 3 months were recorded in ophthalmopathy patients. Any patient presenting with uncontrolled infection, other autoimmune disease, pregnancy or lactation was left out. The PBMCs had their origin in less than 13 ml of fresh peripheral blood. The data are from a study of T cells in Graves' hyperthyroidism and ophthalmopathy. CDR3 length: 13 residues. Germline CDR1 SGHTA, CDR2 FQGNSA. The germline V and J ends were trimmed by 2 bases and 4 bases, with 5 bases remaining between them. TCR beta CDR3 regions were amplified from RNA. In the first-round RT-PCR of the TCR CDR3, the HTBI primer set was used. TCRdb processed the multiplex PCR reads anew with MiXCR; each CDR3 protein has one entry. The data hold around 300,000 distinct CDR3 sequences, with approximately 20% observed a single time.

The TCR originated in a man under 40 with Graves' ophthalmopathy. The V and J genes are TRBV7-2 and TRBJ2-2; no clear D gene. Material for sequencing was blood. CDR3 coding DNA: TGTGCCAGCAGCTTAATTTTCACCGGGGAGCTGTTTTTT. Its protein is CASSLIFTGELFF.